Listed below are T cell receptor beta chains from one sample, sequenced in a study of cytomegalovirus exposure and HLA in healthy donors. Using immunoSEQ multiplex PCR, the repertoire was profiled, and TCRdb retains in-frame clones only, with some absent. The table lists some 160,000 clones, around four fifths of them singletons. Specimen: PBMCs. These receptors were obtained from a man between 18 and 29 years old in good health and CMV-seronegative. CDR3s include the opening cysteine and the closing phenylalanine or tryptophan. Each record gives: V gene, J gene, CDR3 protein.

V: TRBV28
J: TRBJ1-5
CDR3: CASNGVPIREPQHF

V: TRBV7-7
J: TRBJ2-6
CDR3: CASSPGRGRSGANVLTF

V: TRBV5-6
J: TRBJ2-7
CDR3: CASSLRTGLGEQYF

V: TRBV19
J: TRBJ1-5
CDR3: CASSPIGTGNQPQHF

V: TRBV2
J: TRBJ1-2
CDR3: CASRASRDRDPSYGYTF

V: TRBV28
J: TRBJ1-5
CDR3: CASGLDRASQPQHF

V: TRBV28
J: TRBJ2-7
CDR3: CASSLGQGPYEQYF

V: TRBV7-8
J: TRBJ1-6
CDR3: CASSSGGPGYNSPLHF

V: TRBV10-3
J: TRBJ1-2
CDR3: CAISQGGDGYTF

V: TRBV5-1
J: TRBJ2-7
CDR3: CASSLGGLSYEQYF

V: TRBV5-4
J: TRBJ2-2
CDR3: CASRPGQGRRTGELFF

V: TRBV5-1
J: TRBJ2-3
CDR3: CASSLYRGGSTDTQYF

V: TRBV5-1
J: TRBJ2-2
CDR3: CASSLEVRGRAGELFF

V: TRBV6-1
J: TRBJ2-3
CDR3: CASSEQGSTDTQYF

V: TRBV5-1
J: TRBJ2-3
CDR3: CASSLEFSGRAVTDTQYF

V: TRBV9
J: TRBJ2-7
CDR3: CASSPPDRAGEQYF

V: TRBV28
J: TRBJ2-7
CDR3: CASTSRGQAYEQYF

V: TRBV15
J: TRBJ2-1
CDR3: CATSRDGAGKFF

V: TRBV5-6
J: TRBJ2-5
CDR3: CASSLQQGQETQYF

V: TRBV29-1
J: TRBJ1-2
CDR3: CSVRGNDYGYTF

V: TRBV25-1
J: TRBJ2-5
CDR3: CASSAGGETQYF

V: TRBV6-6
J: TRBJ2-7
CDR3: CASSPPGGRIYEQYF

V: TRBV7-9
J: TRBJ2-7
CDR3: CASSLGVLAGGRLGDEQYF

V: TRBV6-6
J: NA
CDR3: CASSLASTPYEQYF

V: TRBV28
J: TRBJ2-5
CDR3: CASTLAGFQETQYF

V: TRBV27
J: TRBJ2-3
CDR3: CASSLGSTDTQYF

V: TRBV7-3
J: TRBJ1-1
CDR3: CASSLQGYGTEAFF

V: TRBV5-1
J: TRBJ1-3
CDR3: CASNECRIYFTTPYGHPFHTIYF

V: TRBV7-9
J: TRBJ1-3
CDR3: CSSSLGQGNSGNTIYF

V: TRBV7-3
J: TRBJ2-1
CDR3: CASSLGAGLGEQFF

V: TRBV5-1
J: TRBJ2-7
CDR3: CASSRPLTGGYEQYF

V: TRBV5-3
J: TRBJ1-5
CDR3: CARLGRIYSNQPQHF

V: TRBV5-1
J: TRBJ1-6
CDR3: CASSLDQSPSNSPLHF

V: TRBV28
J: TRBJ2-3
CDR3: CASSFGIARGTDTQYF

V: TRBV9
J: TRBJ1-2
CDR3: CASSPRTGRVTNYGYTF

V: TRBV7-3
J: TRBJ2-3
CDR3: CASSAGTRFPTDTQYF

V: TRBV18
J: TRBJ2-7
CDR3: CASSPFLAGDTGAYEQYF

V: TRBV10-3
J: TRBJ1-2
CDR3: CAISEIEGRGYTF

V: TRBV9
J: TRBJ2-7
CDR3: CASSPRTGLDEQYF

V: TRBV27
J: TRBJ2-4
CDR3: CASSPGLAGVNIQYF

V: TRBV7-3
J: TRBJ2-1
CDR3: CASSHAASGGYNEQFF

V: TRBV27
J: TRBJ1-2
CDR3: CASSRGPQGRNGYTF

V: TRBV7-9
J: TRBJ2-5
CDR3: CASSLDVLAREQYF

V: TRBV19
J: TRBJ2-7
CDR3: CASSPRRGGLEQYF

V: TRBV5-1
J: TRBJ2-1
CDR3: CASSLGLAGWDEQFF

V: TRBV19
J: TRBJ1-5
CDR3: CASSIPRVEGNQPQHF

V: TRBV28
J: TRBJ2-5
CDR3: CASKVGLAGAARETQYF